The source of this TCR beta chain is a study of blood T cells in healthy people across ages. Germline V gene sequence: CDR1 MNHNS, CDR2 SASEGT. Between the trimmed V and J ends, which lost 4 bases and 4 bases, there was a span of 14 bases. The CDR3 runs 15 residues. The second PCR ran about 6 to 12 cycles with a sample-barcoded 5' primer and J-beta primers. TCRdb called the 5' RACE reads again in MiXCR, with one record for every CDR3 protein. The sample gives some 1.6 million distinct CDR3 sequences, roughly 32% of which show up once; around 10% is in the top ten. Points from the study as a whole: A greater number of naive CD4+ cells and higher diversity distinguished long-lived donors from aged donors.

This clonotype was counted between two and nine times. Its matching antigen is unknown. The receptor comes from a woman aged 25 to 39 in good health. The rearrangement links TRBV6-1 to TRBJ2-1, with D perhaps TRBD1 (6 bases). Sequencing used blood. CDR3 residues: CASSADSVTYNEQFF. In DNA form, the CDR3 reads TGTGCCAGCAGTGCGGACAGTGTGACTTACAATGAGCAGTTCTTC.